The next 28 T cell receptor beta chains were all read from a single sample in a study of T cell responses to AZD1222 COVID-19 vaccine. This table comes from immunoSEQ multiplex PCR, and its TCRdb copy is limited to in-frame clones, with some not included. The profile shows about 110,000 clones, around 89% of them singletons. Sequencing used peripheral blood, obtained on day 0 of AZD1222 vaccination. The source of these receptors is an adult in good health.

The gene calls are TRBV19 and TRBJ1-5, with D perhaps matching TRBD1 (6 bases). This CDR3 spans 13 amino acids. Germline values: CDR1 LNHDA, CDR2 SQIVND (reference sequence). Between the trimmed V and J ends, which lost 8 bases and 0 bases, there was a span of 8 bases. CDR3 residues: CASLDSSNQPQHF. DNA for the CDR3: TGTGCCAGTCTGGACAGTAGCAATCAGCCCCAGCATTTT.

This chain uses TRBV14 with TRBJ2-1; 8 bases are a match to TRBD2. The V gene's germline CDR1 is SGHDN and CDR2 FVKESK. V lost 1 base to trimming and J lost 5 bases; unmatched junction nucleotides: 7. This CDR3 spans 16 amino acids. The CDR3 coding sequence is TGTGCCAGCAGCCAAGTTGGGCGGGAGGTTGACAATGAGCAGTTCTTC. Translated, it gives CASSQVGREVDNEQFF.

The V call is TRBV6-1, the J call TRBJ1-3, with D hard to call. V dropped 2 bases and J dropped 7 bases, with 21 bases sitting between them. Per the germline V gene, CDR1 is MNHNS and CDR2 is SASEGT. The CDR3 contains 17 residues. CDR3 DNA sequence: TGTGCCAGCAGTGAACGGACCGCCTCAGGAGGTGGGAACACCATATATTTT. Translation: CASSERTASGGGNTIYF.

The chain is built from TRBV6-5 and TRBJ1-2, with a tentative D call TRBD1 (5 bases). Trimming shortened V by 5 bases and J by 3 bases, and 10 bases separated the two germline ends. The CDR3 length is 13 residues. Germline V gene sequence: CDR1 MNHEY, CDR2 SVGAGI. The CDR3 region is CASSPGTDYGYTF. CDR3 DNA sequence: TGTGCCAGCAGTCCCGGGACGGACTATGGCTACACCTTC.

This chain joins TRBV6-6 and TRBJ2-1; tentatively, D is TRBD1 or TRBD2 (6 bases each). This CDR3 is built from 18 residues. CDR1 is MNHNY, CDR2 SVGAGI, per germline (reference sequence). Trimming took off 5 bases at V and 0 bases at J, with 20 bases between the two ends. The CDR3 coding sequence is TGTGCCAGCAGTCCACCATCGGGGGCAGGAGACTCCTACAATGAGCAGTTCTTC. It is translated as CASSPPSGAGDSYNEQFF.

V usage is TRBV2 and J usage is TRBJ1-4, with a tentative D call TRBD1 (5 bases). The germline CDR1 and CDR2 sequences are SNHLY and FYNNEI. Trimming shortened V by 4 bases and J by 7 bases, and 13 bases separated the two germline ends. The CDR3 is made up of 14 amino acids. The CDR3 sequence: CASSVNTGGEKLFF. CDR3 in DNA: TGTGCCAGCAGTGTTAACACAGGAGGTGAAAAACTGTTTTTT. Full variable domain (missing parts from reference TRBV2 and TRBJ1-4): EPEVTQTPSHQVTQMGQEVILRCVPISNHLYFYWYRQILGQKVEFLVSFYNNEISEKSEIFDDQFSVERPDGSNFTLKIRSTKLEDSAMYFCASSVNTGGEKLFFGSGTQLSVL.

This chain joins TRBV5-1 and TRBJ2-1, with 7 bases lining up with TRBD1. This CDR3 region has 14 residues. The germline V gene has CDR1 SGHRS and CDR2 YFSETQ. After removal of 6 bases from V and 1 base from J, the junction contained 4 bases not matched to a gene. CDR3 nucleotides: TGCGCCAGCAAAACAGGGGAATCCTACAATGAGCAGTTCTTC. The encoded protein is CASKTGESYNEQFF.

Concerning this clone itself: Other nucleotide sequences in the sample specify the same CDR3. J is TRBJ1-1 and V is TRBV11-3; D is undetermined. The CDR3 totals 13 residues. The germline gives CDR1 SGHNT, CDR2 YENEEA. V dropped 3 bases and J dropped 2 bases, with 7 bases sitting between them. As DNA, the CDR3 is TGTGCCAGCAGCTTGACTCAAAACACTGAAGCTTTCTTT. The encoded protein is CASSLTQNTEAFF.

This chain uses TRBV5-1 with TRBJ2-1; weak D call: TRBD1 (6 bases). The CDR3 has 14 amino acids. Germline CDR1 is SGHRS and CDR2 is YFSETQ. V was pared by 6 bases and J by 4 bases, with 14 bases between. CDR3 amino acids: CASTPGHLYNEQFF. The CDR3 nucleotides read TGCGCCAGCACCCCGGGACATTTATACAATGAGCAGTTCTTC.

The chain is built from TRBV5-1 and TRBJ2-7; TRBD2 matches at 9 bases. The CDR3 length is 18 residues. Germline V gives CDR1 SGHRS, CDR2 YFSETQ. Unmatched junction bases numbered 21, after V lost 7 bases and J lost 4 bases. In DNA, the CDR3 is TGCGCCAGCGGTGTCTTCCCAGGCGATAGCGGGAGAGGGTACGAGCAGTACTTC. Translation gives CASGVFPGDSGRGYEQYF.

The rearrangement joins TRBV4-2 to TRBJ1-2, with D unclear. The V gene's germline CDR1 is LGHNA and CDR2 YNFKEQ. The germline V and J ends were trimmed by 4 bases and 5 bases, with 8 bases remaining between them. There are 12 residues in the CDR3. In DNA, the CDR3 is TGTGCCAGCAGCCCTCCGGATTATGGCTACACCTTC. Its protein is CASSPPDYGYTF.

This rearrangement joins TRBV14 to TRBJ2-1, with unresolved D. There are 12 residues in the CDR3. Germline V gives CDR1 SGHDN, CDR2 FVKESK. Trimming left V 6 bases short and J 7 bases short, with 10 bases between. This CDR3 is CASRQSGNEQFF. In DNA, the CDR3 is TGTGCCAGCAGGCAAAGTGGAAATGAGCAGTTCTTC.

This clone was seen once. The chain carries TRBV11-2 and TRBJ2-7; 9 bases line up with TRBD1. Germline CDR1 SGHAT, CDR2 FQNNGV. The CDR3 length is 15 residues. J was trimmed by 0 bases and V by 5 bases; bases with no gene match: 5. The CDR3 sequence: CASSRGQGSSYEQYF. DNA of the CDR3: TGTGCCAGCAGCCGTGGACAGGGGTCCTCCTACGAGCAGTACTTC.

The chain is built from TRBV4-1 and TRBJ1-1, with D possibly being TRBD1 (6 bases). The V gene's germline CDR1 is MGHRA and CDR2 YSYEKL. This CDR3 spans 16 amino acids. V lost 4 bases and J lost 8, with 23 bases in between. In DNA, the CDR3 is TGCGCCAGCAGCCCGGTGCCACAGGGATTGGGAATGGAAGCTTTCTTT. This translates into CASSPVPQGLGMEAFF.

The J gene is TRBJ1-6, the V gene TRBV18; 9 bases map to TRBD1. CDR3 length: 16 residues. Germline-derived CDR1 and CDR2 are KGHSH and LQKENI. Germline trimming cut 1 base from V and 10 bases from J; bases unmatched to any gene: 8. CDR3 protein: CASSPQVGQGGSPLHF. The CDR3 DNA reads as TGTGCCAGCTCACCACAAGTGGGACAGGGTGGATCACCCCTCCACTTT.

The sample holds a few counts of this clone. This sequence joins TRBV7-8 and TRBJ1-6, with 8 bases matching TRBD1. The CDR3 totals 16 residues. V gave up 1 base and J gave up 9 bases; unmatched junction bases: 8. Germline lookup yields CDR1 SGHVS and CDR2 FQNEAQ. The DNA of the CDR3 is TGTGCCAGCAGCTTAGGGGCTGGACAGGGACCTTCACCCCTCCACTTT. This gives the protein CASSLGAGQGPSPLHF.

The chain couples TRBV5-1 to TRBJ1-1; TRBD1 agrees at 7 bases. Germline CDR1 is SGHRS and CDR2 is YFSETQ. This CDR3 region has 14 residues. Unmatched junction bases numbered 4, after V lost 0 bases and J lost 5 bases. The CDR3 coding sequence is TGCGCCAGCAGCTTGGGACAGGGTCGGACTGAAGCTTTCTTT. Its translation: CASSLGQGRTEAFF.

The V call is TRBV29-1, the J call TRBJ1-4; D is perhaps TRBD1 (5 bases). V lost 2 bases, J lost 8 bases, and 9 bases lay in between. This CDR3 is 12 amino acids long. The germline V gene has CDR1 SQVTM and CDR2 ANQGSEA. CDR3 DNA sequence: TGCAGCGTTGAACAGGGCGCAGAAAAACTGTTTTTT. This gives the protein CSVEQGAEKLFF.

This rearrangement joins TRBV27 to TRBJ1-5; TRBD1 might be the D (6 bases). The V gene lost 6 bases and the J gene lost 8 bases, with 11 bases spanning the gap. This CDR3 contains 12 residues. In germline, CDR1 is MNHEY, CDR2 SMNVEV (reference sequence). The CDR3 here is CASRGGGEPQHF. DNA for the CDR3: TGTGCCAGCAGGGGAGGGGGGGAGCCCCAGCATTTT.

The rearrangement links TRBV5-1 to TRBJ2-5; 7 bases map to TRBD2. With V trimmed by 4 bases and J by 3 bases, 9 bases remained unmatched. Germline-derived CDR1 and CDR2 are SGHRS and YFSETQ. This CDR3 is 15 amino acids long. CDR3 sequence: CASSPGAAGKETQYF. The CDR3 coding sequence is TGCGCCAGCAGCCCCGGGGCAGCGGGGAAAGAGACCCAGTACTTC.

This chain joins TRBV21-1 and TRBJ1-1. TRBV21-1 is designated a pseudogene. This CDR3 comprises 15 residues. CDR3 bases: TGTGCCAGCAGCAAAGATCCAGCCACGAACACTGAAGCTTTCTTT. It codes for CASSKDPATNTEAFF.

The V call is TRBV27, the J call TRBJ2-7; 10 nucleotides line up with TRBD2. The V and J ends lost 8 bases and 6 bases, in that order; junction bases with no gene match: 13. The CDR3 runs 15 residues. Germline V gene lookup returns CDR1 MNHEY and CDR2 SMNVEV (reference sequence). The CDR3 is CASGHIAGGPLEQYF. CDR3 nucleotides: TGTGCCAGCGGACACATAGCGGGAGGACCGCTCGAGCAGTACTTC.

The V and J genes are TRBV5-6 and TRBJ2-5; D uncertain. The germline gives CDR1 SGHDT, CDR2 YYEEEE. The CDR3 length is 14 residues. The germline V and J ends were trimmed by 0 bases and 2 bases, with 8 bases remaining between them. The CDR3 region is CASSLAGGQETQYF. CDR3 in DNA: TGTGCCAGCAGCTTGGCCGGTGGGCAAGAGACCCAGTACTTC.

The chain couples TRBV13 to TRBJ1-2; D is possibly TRBD1 (6 bases). The CDR3 has 16 amino acids. Trimming removed 5 bases from V and 5 bases from J, with 21 bases in between. CDR1 and CDR2 (germline): PRHDT, FYEKMQ (reference sequence). The CDR3, as DNA: TGTGCCAGCAGCCCACCGGGGGCGGACATTGGTTATGGCTACACCTTC. Translated: CASSPPGADIGYGYTF.

V gene TRBV3-1 (or the pseudogene TRBV3-2) combines with J gene TRBJ1-2, with D possibly being TRBD1 (5 bases). The CDR3 is made up of 15 amino acids. Between the trimmed V and J ends, which lost 0 bases and 4 bases, there was a span of 12 bases. Per germline, CDR1 LGHDT and CDR2 YNNKEL (reference sequence). The CDR3 DNA reads as TGTGCCAGCAGCCAAGAAGAGGGGTGGGGCTATGGCTACACCTTC. Amino acid sequence: CASSQEEGWGYGYTF.

The chain links TRBV10-3 to TRBJ1-5; D remains unclear. Trimming stripped 5 bases from V and 7 bases from J, with 15 bases between. The CDR3 extends over 14 amino acids. CDR1 and CDR2 from the germline V gene are ENHRY and SYGVKD. CDR3 in DNA: TGTGCCATCAGTCCACCGGGGAAGGGACAGCCCCAGCATTTT. Translating it yields CAISPPGKGQPQHF.

This chain joins TRBV7-6 and TRBJ1-4, with 7 bases matching TRBD1. Germline CDR1 and CDR2: SGHVS and FNYEAQ. Trimming removed 2 bases from V and 5 bases from J; junction bases left unmatched: 5. This CDR3 spans 15 amino acids. The CDR3 region is CASSLPGQKNEKLFF. The CDR3 bases are TGTGCCAGCAGCTTACCGGGACAGAAAAATGAAAAACTGTTTTTT.

The rearrangement joins TRBV7-2 to TRBJ2-1; 11 positions match TRBD2. The CDR3 runs 14 residues. V was pared by 2 bases and J by 8 bases, with 2 bases of the junction left unmatched. Germline V gene lookup returns CDR1 SGHTA and CDR2 FQGNSA. The CDR3 loop reads CASSLLAGGDEQFF. DNA of the CDR3: TGTGCCAGCAGCTTACTAGCGGGAGGAGATGAGCAGTTCTTC.